This TCR beta chain was identified in a study of blood T cell repertoires in COVID-19. Repertoires were generated with immunoSEQ multiplex PCR, while TCRdb's copy carries only in-frame clones and drops some. The sample lists 350,000 to 450,000 clones; about 88% were seen once. CDR1 is SEHNR and CDR2 is FQNEAQ in the germline V gene (reference sequence). The ends were cut back, 6 bases at V and 6 bases at J, with 12 bases in the middle. This CDR3 has 14 amino acids. This sequence originates from a human donor in a cohort sampled during active COVID-19. The sequenced material came from peripheral blood. The rearrangement uses TRBV7-9 and TRBJ1-6; D remains unclear. The CDR3 loop is CASRSTGSNSPLHF. CDR3 nucleotides: TGTGCCAGCAGGAGCACGGGGAGTAATTCACCCCTCCACTTT.